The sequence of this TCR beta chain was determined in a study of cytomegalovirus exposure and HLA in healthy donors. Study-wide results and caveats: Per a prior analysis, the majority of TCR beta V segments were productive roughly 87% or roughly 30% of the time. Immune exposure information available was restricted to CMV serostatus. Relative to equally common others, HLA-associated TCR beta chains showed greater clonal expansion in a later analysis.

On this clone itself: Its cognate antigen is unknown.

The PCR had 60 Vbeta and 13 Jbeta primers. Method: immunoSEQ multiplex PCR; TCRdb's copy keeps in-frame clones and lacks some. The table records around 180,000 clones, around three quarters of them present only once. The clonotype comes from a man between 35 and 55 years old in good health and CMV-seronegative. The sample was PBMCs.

The DNA of the CDR3 is TGTGCCAGCAGCTGGGACAACTACGAGCAGTACTTC. Translating it yields CASSWDNYEQYF. The chain links TRBV5-6 to TRBJ2-5; tentatively, D is TRBD1 (6 bases). The closer fit of TRBJ2-7 to the DNA end suggests the J call may be wrong. CDR1 and CDR2 (germline): SGHDT, YYEEEE. The CDR3 totals 12 residues.